These T cell receptor beta chains were read from a single sample in a study of T cells after yellow fever vaccination. Using its own MiXCR run on the 5' RACE reads, TCRdb lists one record per CDR3 protein. Among about 550,000 distinct CDR3 sequences listed, 15% to 20% were seen once. This specimen consisted of PBMCs, obtained 15 days after the yellow fever booster vaccination. The receptors derive from a man aged 30 to 45 who received the YFV17D yellow fever vaccine. CDR3s include the opening cysteine and the closing phenylalanine or tryptophan. Fields, in order: V gene, clone size, J gene, D gene, CDR3 DNA, CDR3 protein. The D gene is left open where the match is weak. A row's size may be missing; if present it is once, few, many or a size class.

TRBV6-1	few	TRBJ1-2	-	TGTGCCAGCTCTTTCGACGAGAAGTATGGCTACACCTTC	CASSFDEKYGYTF
TRBV7-2	few	TRBJ2-7	-	TGTGCCAGCAGCCCAACCACCATCGAGCAGTACTTC	CASSPTTIEQYF
TRBV12-3/TRBV12-4	-	TRBJ1-6	-	TGTGCCAGCAGTTTTAGGGGAGGGTCCGATAATTCACCCCTCCACTTT	CASSFRGGSDNSPLHF
TRBV24-1	few	TRBJ2-7	-	TGTGCCACCAGTGATTTGGGGTCGGTTGTCGACGAGCAGTACTTC	CATSDLGSVVDEQYF
TRBV6-1	-	TRBJ2-7	TRBD2	TGTGCCAGCTCCTCCCCGAGACTAGCGGGACCCGACCGGCCCGAGCAGTACTTC	CASSSPRLAGPDRPEQYF
TRBV7-8	-	TRBJ2-2	TRBD2	TGTGCCAGCAGCTCCAGCGGGGGGCGGGACACCGGGGAGCTGTTTTTT	CASSSSGGRDTGELFF
TRBV12-3/TRBV12-4	-	TRBJ1-1	TRBD1	TGTGCCAGCAGTCGACAGGGTGGTATGTCTGAAGCTTTCTTT	CASSRQGGMSEAFF
TRBV11-2	many	TRBJ2-1	TRBD2	TGTGCCAGCAGCCTTCTAGCGGGAGGGCCAGGGGAGCAGTTCTTC	CASSLLAGGPGEQFF
TRBV25-1	few	TRBJ2-7	TRBD1	TGTGCCAGCAGTGATACCGGGACAGGGGCACGGCAGTACTTC	CASSDTGTGARQYF
TRBV11-1	few	TRBJ2-7	TRBD2	TGTGCCAGCAGCCCCTCGACAGGGAAGGTTAGCGGGAGTCTGTACGAGCAGTACTTC	CASSPSTGKVSGSLYEQYF
TRBV7-2	few	TRBJ1-1	-	TGTGCCAGCAGCTTAGCGTTCGGTGAAGCTTTCTTT	CASSLAFGEAFF
TRBV7-9	-	TRBJ1-1	TRBD1	TGTGCCAGCAGCCCGTGGGACAGGGGAATATTTGAAGCTTTCTTT	CASSPWDRGIFEAFF
TRBV27	-	TRBJ2-2	TRBD1	TGTGCCAGCAGTTTGACAGGGCGGCACGGGGAGCTGTTTTTT	CASSLTGRHGELFF
TRBV21-1	-	TRBJ2-5	-	TGTGCCAGCAGGGCCTCCGGGACCGAGCAAGAGACCCAGTACTTC	CASRASGTEQETQYF
TRBV20-1	-	TRBJ2-7	TRBD2	TGCAGCCTAGAAAAAGCGGGAGGGTCCGGCGAGCAGTACTTC	CSLEKAGGSGEQYF
TRBV19	-	TRBJ1-1	TRBD1	TGTGCCAGTAGTCGGACAGGACCTAGCACTGAAGCTTTCTTT	CASSRTGPSTEAFF
TRBV5-1	-	TRBJ1-2	-	TGCGCCAGCAGCATAACCACCCAGGAAAGCTACACCTTC	CASSITTQESYTF
TRBV7-2	-	TRBJ2-3	-	TGTGCCAGCAGCTTAGTGACGGGGCTCGGCGTAGATACGCAGTATTTT	CASSLVTGLGVDTQYF
TRBV6-1	-	TRBJ2-1	TRBD2	TGTGCCAGCAGGATAGCGGGAAGCTCCTACAATGAGCAGTTCTTC	CASRIAGSSYNEQFF
TRBV27	few	TRBJ1-2	TRBD1	TGTGCCAGCTCCGGGGGGGACAGGGGCGGGGGCTACACCTTC	CASSGGDRGGGYTF
TRBV30	-	TRBJ2-1	TRBD1	TGTGCCTGGAGTGACTATCCGGGACAGTACAATGAGCAGTTCTTC	CAWSDYPGQYNEQFF
TRBV19	-	TRBJ2-1	TRBD2	TGTGCCAGTAGTCCCCAGTTCGCTAGCGGGCCGTGGGATGAGCAGTTCTTC	CASSPQFASGPWDEQFF
TRBV5-1	many	TRBJ2-1	TRBD1	TGTGCCAGCAGTTCCGGGACAGGGTACAATGAGCAGTTCTTC	CASSSGTGYNEQFF
TRBV4-3	-	TRBJ1-4	-	TGCGCCAGCAGCCAAGATCGGGGCAGGGCGGCTGAAAAACTGTTTTTT	CASSQDRGRAAEKLFF
TRBV20-1	few	TRBJ1-2	-	TGCAGTGCTAGCGGTCAGTTCAACACCTTC	CSASGQFNTF
TRBV20-1	few	TRBJ2-7	TRBD2	TGCAGTGCTAGTGGGGGAACTAGCGTAAGCTACGAGCAGTACTTC	CSASGGTSVSYEQYF
TRBV29-1	-	TRBJ1-1	TRBD1	TGCAGCGTCGAAAGACAGGGGGCGGCGAACACTGAAGCTTTCTTT	CSVERQGAANTEAFF
TRBV5-1	-	TRBJ2-1	TRBD2	TGCGCCAGCAGTAACGGGAGGGCCTTGAGTTCTTTCGATGAGCAGTTCTTC	CASSNGRALSSFDEQFF
TRBV5-1	-	TRBJ2-5	-	TGCGCCAGCAGACAGGAGGGGGGGCAGCACGAGACCCAGTACTTC	CASRQEGGQHETQYF
TRBV27	-	TRBJ2-5	TRBD1	TGTGCCAGCAGTCCTCGACAGGGGATTGGTCCGGAGACCCAGTACTTC	CASSPRQGIGPETQYF
TRBV5-1	-	TRBJ2-5	-	TGCGCCAGCAATCCCGGGAGTGTCCAAGAGACCCAGTACTTC	CASNPGSVQETQYF
TRBV7-2	many	TRBJ2-7	TRBD2	TGTGCCAGCAGCTTAGAAGCGGGAGGGTCGACCTACGAGCAGTACTTC	CASSLEAGGSTYEQYF
TRBV4-3	-	TRBJ2-7	TRBD2	TGCGCCAGCAGCCGTACGGGACTAGCGGGACTCGAGCAGTACTTC	CASSRTGLAGLEQYF
TRBV4-3	few	TRBJ2-2	TRBD2	TGCGCCAGCAGCCTCACTAGCGGGAGGGGTTCCGGGGAGCTGTTTTTT	CASSLTSGRGSGELFF